The clone carrying this T cell receptor beta chain was detected a few times. The V segment lost 6 bases and the J segment 0 bases; nucleotides outside the gene matches: 6. The CDR3 has 17 amino acids. The germline CDR1 and CDR2 sequences are MNHNY and SVGAGI (reference sequence). A single record per CDR3 protein comes from TCRdb applying MiXCR to the RT-PCR reads. The data show 190,000 or so distinct CDR3 sequences, about 38% seen once. This record comes from a study of patients and donors after allogeneic stem cell transplantation. Sequenced sample: blood, either unsorted or a sorted T cell fraction (not recorded which). The rearrangement uses TRBV6-6 and TRBJ1-6, with 9 bases fitting TRBD1. The origin of this receptor is a human donor who was either an allogeneic HSCT recipient or a stem cell or donor lymphocyte infusion donor (not recorded which). It is not recorded whose cells these are; they may come from a transplant donor. The CDR3 protein is CASSPDRGSSYNSPLHF. Here the CDR3 DNA reads TGTGCCAGCAGCCCGGACAGGGGAAGCTCCTATAATTCACCCCTCCACTTT.